This TCR beta chain came from a study of cytomegalovirus exposure and HLA in healthy donors. V shed 5 bases, J shed 1 base, and the junction held 2 bases outside the gene matches. The CDR3 is 15 residues long. Germline V lookup: CDR1 MRHNA, CDR2 SNTAGT. General study points: The classifier reportedly diagnosed cytomegalovirus status with high sensitivity and specificity. The records held CMV serostatus as the only immune exposure information.

This clone showed up just a few times. Its target is unknown. It was healthy bone marrow donors who served as donors. While unrecorded immune exposures were likely, the donors were nominally healthy when sampled. Both 60 Vbeta primers and 13 Jbeta primers went into the PCR. Clones were sequenced by immunoSEQ multiplex PCR, and TCRdb holds only the in-frame ones, with some missing. This sample has about 130,000 clones; 81% occur once, and the top ten carry about 0.7%. The sequence came from a young man in good health and CMV-seronegative. V is TRBV6-4 and J is TRBJ2-3; 11 positions match TRBD2. Material: PBMCs. Here the CDR3 DNA reads TGTGCCAGCAGTCAACTAGCGGGGGGCACAGATACGCAGTATTTT. Translating it yields CASSQLAGGTDTQYF.